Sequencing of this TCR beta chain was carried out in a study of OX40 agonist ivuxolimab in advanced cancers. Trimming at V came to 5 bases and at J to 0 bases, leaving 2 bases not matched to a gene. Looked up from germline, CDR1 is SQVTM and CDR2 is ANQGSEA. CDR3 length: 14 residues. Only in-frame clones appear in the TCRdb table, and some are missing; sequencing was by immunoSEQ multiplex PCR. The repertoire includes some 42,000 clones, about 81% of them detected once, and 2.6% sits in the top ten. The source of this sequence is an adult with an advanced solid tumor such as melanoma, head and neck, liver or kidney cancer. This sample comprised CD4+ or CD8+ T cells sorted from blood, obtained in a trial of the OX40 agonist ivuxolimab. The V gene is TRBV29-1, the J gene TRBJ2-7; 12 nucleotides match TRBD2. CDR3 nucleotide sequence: TGCAGCGTTCGGACTAGCGGGACCTCCTACGAGCAGTACTTC. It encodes CSVRTSGTSYEQYF.